Presented here are 3 T cell receptor beta chains from one specimen sequenced in a study of blood T cell repertoires in COVID-19. The data were produced by immunoSEQ multiplex PCR, yet TCRdb's version contains in-frame clones alone and is incomplete. The data hold 200,000 or so clones, with approximately 88% observed a single time. The sample was PBMCs or T cells enriched from blood (not recorded which). Receptors originate from a woman aged 30 to 39 who had been exposed to COVID-19.

The rearrangement links TRBV5-1 to TRBJ2-7; possible D gene TRBD1, 5 bases. Per the germline V gene, CDR1 is SGHRS and CDR2 is YFSETQ. The CDR3 extends over 15 amino acids. V dropped 1 base and J dropped 1 base, with 12 bases sitting between them. The CDR3 DNA is TGCGCCAGCAGCTTGTTGCAGGGTAGGTCCTACGAGCAGTACTTC. This encodes CASSLLQGRSYEQYF. Based on the CDR3 plus reference TRBV5-1 and TRBJ2-7, the full variable domain is KAGVTQTPRYLIKTRGQQVTLSCSPISGHRSVSWYQQTPGQGLQFLFEYFSETQRNKGNFPGRFSGRQFSNSRSEMNVSTLELGDSALYLCASSLLQGRSYEQYFGPGTRLTVT.

J is TRBJ2-3 and V is TRBV30, with TRBD1 matching over 9 bases. The ends lost 0 bases at V and 3 bases at J; junction bases unmatched: 4. Germline V lookup: CDR1 GTSNPN, CDR2 SVGIG (reference sequence). CDR3 length: 15 amino acids. In DNA, the CDR3 is TGTGCCTGGAGTGTAGGGGACAGGGAGACAGATACGCAGTATTTT. Protein sequence: CAWSVGDRETDTQYF.

This clone appeared a few times. CDR3: CATSLGQGGNQPQHF. In DNA, the CDR3 is TGTGCCACCAGTCTTGGACAGGGGGGTAATCAGCCCCAGCATTTT. The rearrangement links TRBV24-1 to TRBJ1-5, with 10 bases aligning to TRBD1. V lost 6 bases and J lost 4; bases outside the gene matches: 5. The CDR3 sequence is 15 residues long. Germline V gives CDR1 KGHDR, CDR2 SFDVKD.